A selection of T cell receptor beta chains follows, all from one sample in a study of CD8 T cells in Susac syndrome. TCRdb processed the immunoSEQ multiplex PCR reads anew with MiXCR; each CDR3 protein has one entry. The sample has around 190,000 distinct CDR3 sequences, around 96% seen once. Source material: CD4+ T cells from PBMCs. These receptor sequences come from a human donor in good health. Each CDR3 is given with its conserved first and last residue. Fields, in order: V gene, J gene, clone size, D gene, CDR3 DNA, CDR3 protein. A D gene is named only where the DNA matches it firmly. Size values are once, few and many counts, or a class for expanded clones, and some rows have none.

v_call: TRBV28
j_call: TRBJ2-1
clone_size: .
d_call: .
cdr3_nt: TGTGCCAGCAGCCTCGCCGGTTTTGGGCAGTTCTTC
cdr3_aa: CASSLAGFGQFF

v_call: TRBV12-3/TRBV12-4
j_call: TRBJ2-5
clone_size: .
d_call: TRBD1
cdr3_nt: TGTGCCAGCAGTCGGACAGGGGGCATGGAGAAGACCCAGTACTTC
cdr3_aa: CASSRTGGMEKTQYF

v_call: TRBV30
j_call: TRBJ1-2
clone_size: once
d_call: TRBD1
cdr3_nt: TGTGCCTGGAGTGGAGACAGGGTCTATGGCTACACCTTC
cdr3_aa: CAWSGDRVYGYTF

v_call: TRBV29-1
j_call: TRBJ2-1
clone_size: .
d_call: TRBD2
cdr3_nt: TGCAGCGTTGGACTAGCGGGGACTGAGCAGTTCTTC
cdr3_aa: CSVGLAGTEQFF

v_call: TRBV3-1
j_call: TRBJ2-1
clone_size: .
d_call: .
cdr3_nt: TGTGCCAGCAGCCAAGATAGGGCGGCGAACCAGCAGTTCTTC
cdr3_aa: CASSQDRAANQQFF

v_call: TRBV9
j_call: TRBJ2-7
clone_size: .
d_call: TRBD1
cdr3_nt: TGTGCCAGCAGCGTCGGACAGGGGGCTCGAGAGCAGTACTTC
cdr3_aa: CASSVGQGAREQYF

v_call: TRBV30
j_call: TRBJ2-3
clone_size: .
d_call: TRBD1
cdr3_nt: TGTGCCTGGGCCTCCGACAGGGTCGAAAGCACAGATACGCAGTATTTT
cdr3_aa: CAWASDRVESTDTQYF

v_call: TRBV20-1
j_call: TRBJ2-1
clone_size: .
d_call: TRBD2
cdr3_nt: TGCAGTGCTATTCATTCGGGAGGTAATAATGAGCAGTTCTTC
cdr3_aa: CSAIHSGGNNEQFF

v_call: TRBV15
j_call: TRBJ2-1
clone_size: .
d_call: .
cdr3_nt: TGTGCCACCAGCAGAGTACAGGAGCGGTACAATGAGCAGTTCTTC
cdr3_aa: CATSRVQERYNEQFF

v_call: TRBV12-3/TRBV12-4
j_call: TRBJ2-5
clone_size: .
d_call: .
cdr3_nt: TGTGCCAGCAGTGGGTCCGGTGGGCCGACTCAAGAGACCCAGTACTTC
cdr3_aa: CASSGSGGPTQETQYF

v_call: TRBV6-5
j_call: TRBJ2-7
clone_size: .
d_call: .
cdr3_nt: TGTGCCACCGGGGTTGAGGCAGGGCCCTACGAGCAGTACTTC
cdr3_aa: CATGVEAGPYEQYF

v_call: TRBV30
j_call: TRBJ1-5
clone_size: once
d_call: .
cdr3_nt: TGTGCCTGGAGCGCCGGTGACGTAGGGAATCAGCCCCAGCATTTT
cdr3_aa: CAWSAGDVGNQPQHF

v_call: TRBV24-1
j_call: TRBJ1-1
clone_size: .
d_call: .
cdr3_nt: TGTGCCACCAGTGATTCCCTAACGACGGGCACTGAAGCTTTCTTT
cdr3_aa: CATSDSLTTGTEAFF

v_call: TRBV24-1
j_call: TRBJ2-1
clone_size: once
d_call: TRBD2
cdr3_nt: TGTGCCACCAGTGATGCTAGCGGGAGTTCCAATGAGCAGTTCTTC
cdr3_aa: CATSDASGSSNEQFF

v_call: TRBV20-1
j_call: TRBJ2-7
clone_size: .
d_call: TRBD2
cdr3_nt: TGCAGTGCCAGAACGGATAGCGGGAGTCTACACGAGCAGTACTTC
cdr3_aa: CSARTDSGSLHEQYF

v_call: TRBV4-2
j_call: TRBJ2-5
clone_size: once
d_call: .
cdr3_nt: TGTGCCAGCAGCCAAGTCCAGGGCCAAGAGACCCAGTACTTC
cdr3_aa: CASSQVQGQETQYF

v_call: TRBV12-3/TRBV12-4
j_call: TRBJ2-3
clone_size: .
d_call: .
cdr3_nt: TGTGCCAGCAGAGAAACTAACGTCCGCACAGATACGCAGTATTTT
cdr3_aa: CASRETNVRTDTQYF

v_call: TRBV30
j_call: TRBJ2-7
clone_size: few
d_call: .
cdr3_nt: TGTGCCTGGAGTGGTGGCTACGAGCAGTACTTC
cdr3_aa: CAWSGGYEQYF

v_call: TRBV9
j_call: TRBJ2-7
clone_size: .
d_call: .
cdr3_nt: TGTGCCAGCAGCCCGGTAAGGGGGGCGCAGGGCGAGCAGTACTTC
cdr3_aa: CASSPVRGAQGEQYF

v_call: TRBV4-2
j_call: TRBJ2-1
clone_size: .
d_call: .
cdr3_nt: TGTGCCAGCAGCCACCCGGGGGGCCTTGGCAATGAGCAGTTCTTC
cdr3_aa: CASSHPGGLGNEQFF

v_call: TRBV4-3
j_call: TRBJ2-5
clone_size: once
d_call: TRBD1
cdr3_nt: TGCGCCAGCAGCCAGCACAGGGGGAAAGAGACCCAGTACTTC
cdr3_aa: CASSQHRGKETQYF

v_call: TRBV29-1
j_call: TRBJ2-4
clone_size: .
d_call: .
cdr3_nt: TGCAGCCACTCAATGGGGGAAGGAAACATTCAGTACTTC
cdr3_aa: CSHSMGEGNIQYF

v_call: TRBV7-9
j_call: TRBJ1-2
clone_size: .
d_call: .
cdr3_nt: TGTGCCAGCAGCCGTAGTTCAGGGTACTATGGCTACACCTTC
cdr3_aa: CASSRSSGYYGYTF

v_call: TRBV29-1
j_call: TRBJ2-7
clone_size: .
d_call: TRBD2
cdr3_nt: TGCAGCGTCGGGGGGTTTGCGGGAACGGGATCCTACGAGCAGTACTTC
cdr3_aa: CSVGGFAGTGSYEQYF

v_call: TRBV5-1
j_call: TRBJ2-3
clone_size: .
d_call: .
cdr3_nt: TGCGCCAGCACCCATGGCGGAGGAGATACGCAGTATTTT
cdr3_aa: CASTHGGGDTQYF

v_call: TRBV7-9
j_call: TRBJ2-1
clone_size: .
d_call: .
cdr3_nt: TGTGCCAGCAGCTTATTGAGTGGTAGCGGAAACAATGAGCAGTTCTTC
cdr3_aa: CASSLLSGSGNNEQFF

v_call: TRBV7-3
j_call: TRBJ2-1
clone_size: .
d_call: .
cdr3_nt: TGTGCCAGCAACGACCGAGGGGTCGGCGAGCAGTTCTTC
cdr3_aa: CASNDRGVGEQFF

v_call: TRBV7-9
j_call: TRBJ1-1
clone_size: .
d_call: TRBD1
cdr3_nt: TGTGCCAGCGAAGGACAGGGTGGCACTGAAGCTTTCTTT
cdr3_aa: CASEGQGGTEAFF

v_call: TRBV6-5
j_call: TRBJ1-1
clone_size: .
d_call: .
cdr3_nt: TGTGCCAGCAGTTGGACAGCTCACGCTGAAGCTTTCTTT
cdr3_aa: CASSWTAHAEAFF

v_call: TRBV9
j_call: TRBJ2-7
clone_size: .
d_call: TRBD1
cdr3_nt: TGTGCCAGCAGCGGGACAGGGGCGGTCGAGCAGTACTTC
cdr3_aa: CASSGTGAVEQYF

v_call: TRBV24-1
j_call: TRBJ2-1
clone_size: .
d_call: TRBD2
cdr3_nt: TGTGCCACCAGTGATTTGCAAAGCGGGAGTGGTTCAACTGAGCAGTTCTTC
cdr3_aa: CATSDLQSGSGSTEQFF

v_call: TRBV28
j_call: TRBJ2-3
clone_size: .
d_call: .
cdr3_nt: TGTGCCAGCAGTTTAGGCTCTACGAGAGATACGCAGTATTTT
cdr3_aa: CASSLGSTRDTQYF

v_call: TRBV9
j_call: TRBJ1-2
clone_size: .
d_call: .
cdr3_nt: TGTGCCAGCAGCGTCCGAGGAGAGGGAACGAACTATGGCTACACCTTC
cdr3_aa: CASSVRGEGTNYGYTF

v_call: TRBV29-1
j_call: TRBJ2-1
clone_size: .
d_call: .
cdr3_nt: TGCAGCGTTGAGCGGGGGACACGTTCCTACAATGAGCAGTTCTTC
cdr3_aa: CSVERGTRSYNEQFF

v_call: TRBV30
j_call: TRBJ1-1
clone_size: .
d_call: .
cdr3_nt: TGTGCCTGGAGTCTCATGAACACTGAAGCTTTCTTT
cdr3_aa: CAWSLMNTEAFF

v_call: TRBV2
j_call: TRBJ2-1
clone_size: once
d_call: .
cdr3_nt: TGTGCCAAGAAGCGGAGCTCCTACAATGAGCAGTTCTTC
cdr3_aa: CAKKRSSYNEQFF

v_call: TRBV30
j_call: TRBJ2-3
clone_size: .
d_call: TRBD2
cdr3_nt: TGTGCCTGGAGGAGGTGGCGGGAGAGGGCAGATACGCAGTATTTT
cdr3_aa: CAWRRWRERADTQYF

v_call: TRBV9
j_call: TRBJ2-1
clone_size: .
d_call: .
cdr3_nt: TGTGCCAGCAGCGTAGATCCAGGCTGGTCCTATGAGCAGTTCTTC
cdr3_aa: CASSVDPGWSYEQFF

v_call: TRBV7-2
j_call: TRBJ2-5
clone_size: .
d_call: TRBD1
cdr3_nt: TGTGCCAGCAGCGCAGGGACAGTCCAAGAGACCCAGTACTTC
cdr3_aa: CASSAGTVQETQYF

v_call: TRBV9
j_call: TRBJ2-5
clone_size: .
d_call: .
cdr3_nt: TGTGCCAGCAGCGTAGGCGTGGCAGGTCTTGACGGGACCCAGTACTTC
cdr3_aa: CASSVGVAGLDGTQYF

v_call: TRBV20-1
j_call: TRBJ2-3
clone_size: once
d_call: TRBD2
cdr3_nt: TGCAGTGCTAGGCCCAGCGGGAGGTTCGATACGCAGTATTTT
cdr3_aa: CSARPSGRFDTQYF

v_call: TRBV2
j_call: TRBJ2-3
clone_size: .
d_call: TRBD1
cdr3_nt: TGTGCCAGCAGTACCCGGGACAGGGTCGGGGATACGCAGTATTTT
cdr3_aa: CASSTRDRVGDTQYF

v_call: TRBV28
j_call: TRBJ2-7
clone_size: .
d_call: TRBD1
cdr3_nt: TGTGCCAGCAGTTTTCCCACAGGGGCCCAGTACTTC
cdr3_aa: CASSFPTGAQYF

v_call: TRBV4-3
j_call: TRBJ1-2
clone_size: .
d_call: .
cdr3_nt: TGCGCCAGCAGCCAAGATCCCCAGGGATTGGGTGGCTACACCTTC
cdr3_aa: CASSQDPQGLGGYTF

v_call: TRBV5-4
j_call: TRBJ2-1
clone_size: .
d_call: .
cdr3_nt: TGTGCCAGCAGCTTAGTCAGTAGTAATGAGCAGTTCTTC
cdr3_aa: CASSLVSSNEQFF

v_call: TRBV9
j_call: TRBJ2-3
clone_size: .
d_call: .
cdr3_nt: TGTGCCAGCAGCGTAGCAGGGCAAGATACGCAGTATTTT
cdr3_aa: CASSVAGQDTQYF

v_call: TRBV14
j_call: TRBJ2-7
clone_size: .
d_call: .
cdr3_nt: TGTGCCAGCAGCCAAAGCTCCGGTTTTTGGCAGTACTTC
cdr3_aa: CASSQSSGFWQYF

v_call: TRBV28
j_call: TRBJ2-7
clone_size: .
d_call: .
cdr3_nt: TGTGCCAGCAGTTTCGTCCGGGTAGGGGAGCAGTACTTC
cdr3_aa: CASSFVRVGEQYF

v_call: TRBV7-2
j_call: TRBJ2-7
clone_size: .
d_call: .
cdr3_nt: TGTGCCAGCAGCCCACACGGTTCCTACGAGCAGTACTTC
cdr3_aa: CASSPHGSYEQYF

v_call: TRBV19
j_call: TRBJ1-5
clone_size: .
d_call: TRBD1
cdr3_nt: TGTGCCAGTAGTGCGCGGACCCTGCGGACAGGAGGTCAGCCCCAGCATTTT
cdr3_aa: CASSARTLRTGGQPQHF

v_call: TRBV12-3/TRBV12-4
j_call: TRBJ2-3
clone_size: .
d_call: .
cdr3_nt: TGTGCCAGCAGGCTTTCGGGATATACGCAGTATTTT
cdr3_aa: CASRLSGYTQYF

v_call: TRBV7-9
j_call: TRBJ2-1
clone_size: once
d_call: TRBD1
cdr3_nt: TGTGCCAGCAGCCGCGGGACAGGGATATACAATGAGCAGTTCTTC
cdr3_aa: CASSRGTGIYNEQFF